This T cell receptor (beta chain) was recorded in a study of beta chain features in type 1 diabetes. Study-wide background: The samples had about 110,000,000 sorted cells examined in all.

Study-level findings and limits: All four CD4+ subsets from Type 1 diabetes patients carried moderately but significantly shorter TCRB CDR3s.

Unmatched junction bases numbered 2, after V lost 3 bases and J lost 1 base. CDR1 SQVTM and CDR2 ANQGSEA come from the germline V gene. This CDR3 is 13 amino acids long. Expressed TCRB transcripts were sequenced because the entire RNA isolate underwent reverse transcription. Produced via immunoSEQ multiplex PCR; TCRdb's table is partial and in-frame only. The data show under 250,000 clones, roughly 15% seen once. Worth noting for this clone: Its antigen is as yet unknown.

CD45RO/CCR7/CD25/CD127/CD95/CD27 staining was used to isolate CD4+ naive, central memory, regulatory and stem cell-like memory cells by sorting. The chain uses TRBV29-1 and TRBJ2-7; 8 bases align to TRBD1. The sequencing sample was made of naive CD4+ T cells from blood. The sequence came from a woman aged 35 to 49 in good health. CDR3 DNA sequence: TGCAGCGTTGAGCGGACAGGGTCCTACGAGCAGTACTTC. Its translation: CSVERTGSYEQYF.